Below, 15 T cell receptor beta chains from the same sample are listed, as sequenced in a study of blood T cell repertoires in COVID-19. Sequenced by immunoSEQ multiplex PCR; TCRdb stores in-frame clones only, minus some. The sample has hundreds of thousands of clones; just under 90% are singletons. Sequenced material: PBMCs or T cells enriched from blood (not recorded which). The receptors were gathered from a woman in her twenties or thirties who had recovered from COVID-19.

The chain is built from TRBV28 and TRBJ2-1, with TRBD2 matching 8 bases. Germline trimming cut 5 bases from V and 5 bases from J; bases unmatched to any gene: 5. The CDR3 is 14 amino acids. CDR1 is MDHEN, CDR2 SYDVKM, per germline. CDR3 in DNA: TGTGCCAGCAGTCCAGCGGGGGACCACAATGAGCAGTTCTTC. Its protein product is CASSPAGDHNEQFF.

The chain recombines TRBV12-5 with TRBJ2-1; a weak D match, TRBD2 (5 bases). The CDR3 contains 12 residues. CDR1 and CDR2 (germline): LGHNT, FRNRAP. Trimming stripped 6 bases from V and 4 bases from J, with 7 bases between. This chain's CDR3 is CASGSGYNEQFF. The DNA of the CDR3 is TGTGCTAGTGGCTCGGGGTACAATGAGCAGTTCTTC.

The chain couples TRBV28 to TRBJ1-2; 7 nucleotides align to TRBD1. The CDR3 is made up of 15 amino acids. Germline CDR1 and CDR2: MDHEN and SYDVKM. With 6 bases clipped from V and 5 bases from J, the junction kept 12 bases outside the gene matches. The CDR3 DNA sequence: TGTGCCAGCAGACGCGGGACAGCCGCATTGTATGGCTACACCTTC. It is translated as CASRRGTAALYGYTF.

V gene TRBV29-1 combines with J gene TRBJ2-7; D is perhaps TRBD1 (5 bases). The germline CDR1 and CDR2 sequences are SQVTM and ANQGSEA. Deletions cut 6 bases from V and 5 bases from J, with 20 bases between. The CDR3 sequence is 14 residues long. In DNA, the CDR3 is TGCAGCGTCAGATTGGACCTAAAAGGGGACGAGCAGTACTTC. It encodes CSVRLDLKGDEQYF.

The gene calls are TRBV14 and TRBJ2-1; a possible D gene is TRBD1 (6 bases). The V and J ends lost 4 bases and 8 bases respectively, with 15 bases between them. The germline gives CDR1 SGHDN, CDR2 FVKESK. The CDR3 runs 14 residues. CDR3 residues: CASSRTAGVDEQFF. Written as DNA, the CDR3 is TGTGCCAGCAGCCGTACCGCAGGGGTCGATGAGCAGTTCTTC.

The V call is TRBV19, the J call TRBJ2-7, with D possibly matching TRBD1 (6 bases). This CDR3 contains 12 residues. Per germline, CDR1 LNHDA and CDR2 SQIVND (reference sequence). Trimming removed 10 bases from V and 3 bases from J, with 13 bases in between. The CDR3 loop reads CATQGTNYEQYF. CDR3 bases: TGTGCCACACAGGGAACAAACTACGAGCAGTACTTC.

The chain carries TRBV30 and TRBJ2-1; 10 bases match TRBD2. Germline loops: CDR1 GTSNPN, CDR2 SVGIG (reference sequence). V lost 0 bases to trimming and J lost 6 bases; unmatched junction nucleotides: 5. CDR3 size: 15 residues. CDR3 nucleotides: TGTGCCTGGAGTGTAGGACTAGCGGCTACCAATGAGCAGTTCTTC. It yields the protein CAWSVGLAATNEQFF.

V usage is TRBV9 and J usage is TRBJ1-4; the D gene is possibly TRBD1 (5 bases). The CDR3 loop spans 14 amino acids. The V gene's germline CDR1 is SGDLS and CDR2 YYNGEE. V was trimmed by 3 bases and J by 6 bases, leaving 12 bases between them. The CDR3 coding sequence is TGTGCCAGCAGCGGCGACAGTCTTGATGAAAAACTGTTTTTT. Translated: CASSGDSLDEKLFF.

The chain is built from TRBV5-1 and TRBJ2-5; 9 positions agree with TRBD2. This CDR3 region has 17 residues. CDR1 SGHRS and CDR2 YFSETQ come from the germline V gene. V shed 4 bases, J shed 2 bases, and the junction held 12 bases outside the gene matches. Here the CDR3 reads CASSTQIGREGQETQYF. CDR3 nucleotide sequence: TGCGCCAGCAGCACTCAAATAGGGCGGGAGGGACAAGAGACCCAGTACTTC.

The chain links TRBV11-2 to TRBJ1-1, with 11 bases fitting TRBD1. After removal of 8 bases from V and 5 bases from J, the junction contained 4 bases not matched to a gene. The germline V gene has CDR1 SGHAT and CDR2 FQNNGV. There are 13 residues in the CDR3. The CDR3 loop is CASHRDRGTEAFF. Written as DNA, the CDR3 is TGTGCCAGCCACCGGGACAGGGGGACTGAAGCTTTCTTT.

J is TRBJ2-7 and V is TRBV19; the match to TRBD2 covers 9 bases. CDR1 and CDR2 (germline): LNHDA, SQIVND (reference sequence). The V segment lost 3 bases and the J segment 6 bases; nucleotides outside the gene matches: 0. CDR3 length: 12 residues. CDR3 region: CASSISGGEQYF. CDR3 sequence (DNA): TGTGCCAGTAGTATTAGCGGGGGCGAGCAGTACTTC.

The chain links TRBV7-3 to TRBJ1-2; TRBD1 agrees at 10 bases. Germline V gives CDR1 SGHTA, CDR2 FQGTGA. J gave up 4 bases and V 5 bases, and 13 bases lay outside the gene matches. CDR3 length equals 17 residues. The CDR3 region has the DNA TGTGCCAGCAGCCCATCTTCCGGACAGGGGGATGTCTATGGCTACACCTTC. It encodes CASSPSSGQGDVYGYTF.

The V gene is TRBV7-2, the J gene TRBJ2-1, with 7 bases aligning to TRBD1. The CDR3 has 17 amino acids. Trimming removed 0 bases from V and 9 bases from J; junction bases left unmatched: 14. CDR1 SGHTA and CDR2 FQGNSA come from the germline V gene. The DNA for the CDR3 is TGTGCCAGCAGCTTAGCCCATCGTCCGACAGGGAAAAGTGAGCAGTTCTTC. It specifies CASSLAHRPTGKSEQFF.

J is TRBJ2-1 and V is TRBV15, with 7 bases identical to TRBD2. The CDR3 loop spans 18 amino acids. CDR1 and CDR2 (germline): LNHNV, YYDKDF (reference sequence). Germline trimming cut 5 bases from V and 3 bases from J; bases unmatched to any gene: 16. CDR3 in amino acids: CATSRVWRGFPNYNEQFF. The CDR3 nucleotides read TGTGCCACCAGCCGGGTGTGGCGGGGGTTCCCTAACTACAATGAGCAGTTCTTC.

The CDR3 protein is CASSLSAGELAGELFF. CDR3 bases: TGTGCCAGCAGCTTATCGGCGGGAGAGTTGGCCGGGGAGCTGTTTTTT. The V call is TRBV7-8, the J call TRBJ2-2; 7 positions agree with TRBD2. Germline loops: CDR1 SGHVS, CDR2 FQNEAQ. The CDR3 runs to 16 residues. With 2 bases clipped from V and 6 bases from J, the junction kept 9 bases outside the gene matches.